This T cell receptor beta chain derives from a study of T cells after yellow fever vaccination. Study information: Sorting of the EM, EMRA, CM and Tscm memory subsets was carried out using CD3, CD45RA, CCR7 and CD95.

Study-level points and caveats: Weaker, the secondary response peaked sooner, at day 5 versus 15. In post-booster samples, most primary-vaccination clones reappeared (approximately 96% CD4, 88% CD8). Within the sorted memory subsets, almost all vaccine-responding clonotypes could not be detected on day 0.

TCRdb re-called the 5' RACE reads through MiXCR, storing one row per CDR3 protein. The sample shows approximately 58,000 distinct CDR3 sequences, approximately 5.5% of them seen only once. The sample consisted of PBMCs, either bulk or a sorted T-cell subset (CD4+, CD8+, memory, or dextramer-sorted; not recorded which), taken on the day of the yellow fever booster vaccination. This sequence originates from a man aged 18-30 years who received the YFV17D yellow fever vaccine.

The CDR3 bases are TGTGCCAGCACAACGGGGCTCAGGGGCGGGGGAATGAACACTGAAGCTTTCTTT. Translating it yields CASTTGLRGGGMNTEAFF. The chain is built from TRBV6-6 and TRBJ1-1, with D perhaps TRBD1 (6 bases). This CDR3 has 18 residues. V shed 7 bases and J shed 0 bases, with 24 bases lying between them. Germline assignment: CDR1 MNHNY and CDR2 SVGAGI (reference sequence).